This T cell receptor (beta chain) was documented in a study of cytomegalovirus exposure and HLA in healthy donors (dated by TCRdb to the late 2010s). Concerning the study at large: An earlier analysis of 587 of the donors reported about 300 Gb of sequence data and around 120 million unique TCR beta sequences obtained from roughly 180 million T cells. Approximately 300 gigabases of sequencing data and 70 million to 100 million unique TCR sequences made up an early release that covered several hundred HLA-typed donors. Of the approximately 370 genotyped donors, 80% to 90% were placed in the genetic ancestry cluster associated with self-reported Caucasian donors. The study aimed to test whether signatures of past pathogen exposure could be identified by cataloging public T cell receptors. The study used immunosequencing to profile the T cell repertoires of approximately 630 subjects and linked those repertoires to cytomegalovirus serostatus. Along with the roughly 670-subject first cohort, a separate validation cohort of over 90 different subjects was used. To predict cytomegalovirus infection status, the study combined high-throughput TCR immunosequencing, statistical association of individual TCRs with disease status, and machine learning. A later analysis re-examined previously published TCR beta repertoires from 600 to 700 donors and added high-resolution HLA genotyping to investigate patterns of TCR occurrence. Rather than drawing on any new phenotypic data, the later analysis identified candidate immune exposures from TCR beta sequences and the way those sequences occurred across donors. In an earlier analysis of 587 of the donors, high-throughput TCR beta sequencing was used to judge whether each TCR beta V gene segment behaved as functional or pseudogenic. Donor age, sex, ethnicity and CMV serostatus were collected together with the repertoire data. A later genetic analysis took genome-wide SNP genotypes for about 55% of the roughly 700 donors and used that subset as a discovery cohort. Every discovery cohort repertoire had been produced on one sequencing platform. HLA typing covered class I and class II loci at four-digit resolution. Typing coverage differed by locus: A, B, C, DRB1 and DQB1 were typed in about 629-640 donors, DQA1 in about 560, DPA1 in over 600, and DPB1 in just under 490. Because of strong linkage in the cohort, roughly five DR-DQ haplotypes were treated as single units for association and clustering. Among 398 genotyped donors of the cohort, an average of approximately 250,000 unique TCR beta nucleotide sequences were sequenced per donor, roughly a sixth of them non-productive. General study outcomes and caveats: In the study, approximately 150 TCR beta chains were listed as associated with cytomegalovirus. In a later analysis, the rate of TCR association differed among HLA loci, with DRB1 alleles having the most associated TCRs and HLA-C alleles having the fewest. A further reported finding was that TCR beta sequences accurately predicted the HLA-A and HLA-B alleles for most subjects in the first cohort. The sequencing pipeline was judged likely to have produced a cluster of highly shared sequence variants as a technical artifact. In both the original and validation cohorts, the classifier was reported to diagnose cytomegalovirus status with high specificity and sensitivity. Several of the top co-occurrence clusters appeared to be linked to parvovirus B19, influenza, CMV and Epstein-Barr virus, according to a later analysis. Only TCR beta chains were sequenced in this cohort, and the absence of alpha or paired-chain data limited detectable features. Because some donors lacked HLA typing at each locus, the association tests relied only on the typed subset. The presence/absence analyses assumed that sequencing depth was roughly uniform across donors, and that assumption may not be true. Three of the identified cytomegalovirus-associated TCR beta chains were confirmed in vitro to be specific for cytomegalovirus antigens. The 87-base-pair reads could not distinguish some IMGT-functional V segments, including TRBV6-2 and TRBV6-3, so those segments were excluded. Linkage disequilibrium might explain the correlated functional status among segregating V segments, but an unknown experimental factor could not be excluded. In a later analysis, HLA-associated TCR beta chains were found to be more clonally expanded and to have lower generation probabilities than equally common non-associated chains. A later genetic analysis associated a missense DCLRE1C variant with V-gene and J-gene trimming of TCR beta chains, and an independent cohort replicated the association. The earlier analysis of almost 600 of the donors excluded roughly 17 rarely observed V segments, including chromosome 9 orphons, because counts were too low. In an earlier analysis of 587 of the donors, most TCR beta V segments appeared in productive rearrangements about 87% or about 30% of the time, broadly matching IMGT annotations. A later analysis associated about 16,000 TCR beta sequences with specific HLA alleles at a false discovery rate of 0.05. A later genetic analysis reported fewer N-insertions in productive TCRs among donors in an Asian-associated ancestry cluster than the roughly 640-donor mean. Immune exposure information for the cohort was limited to CMV serostatus. According to a later analysis, most CMV-associated TCR beta chains appeared to be HLA-restricted, and the HLA associations seemed to be driven largely by CMV exposure. It was suggested by the authors that the approach could potentially be generalized to other disease states and immunological phenotypes. When HLA alleles, especially DR and DQ, strongly co-occurred, attributing TCR associations to individual alleles was difficult. Across donors, most TCR sequences were observed very rarely, whereas some public TCRs were present in many individuals.

Notes on this clone: Its antigen remains undetermined. One base away there is no much larger clone; base qualities are not given.

The library was built by means of the immunoSEQ multiplex PCR assay. A mixture of 60 forward primers for TCR Vbeta segments and 13 reverse primers for TCR Jbeta segments was used in the multiplex PCR. The CDR3 region of rearranged TCR beta genes was amplified from genomic DNA with a multiplex PCR assay. On the Illumina HiSeq System, the amplified TCR beta libraries were sequenced as 87-base-pair reads. The study's processing was this. Across the 500 to 700 repertoires, a later analysis counted 75 million to 90 million unique TCR beta chains, roughly 11 million of which were shared by at least two donors. To remove PCR and sequencing errors, raw reads were error-corrected and collapsed into unique sequences using a nearest-neighbor algorithm that merged closely related sequences. Alignment of CDR3 sequences to IMGT reference sequences was used to assign V, D and J gene segments. For a sequence to be retained, a match of at least six nucleotides was required to both a V gene segment and a J gene segment. A rearrangement was called productive if the CDR3 had no stop codons and remained in frame with V and J, and every other rearrangement was called non-productive. Following IMGT convention, CDR3 was defined as the stretch from the second conserved V-encoded cysteine to the conserved J-encoded phenylalanine. In an earlier analysis of approximately 590 of the donors, sequences lacking an unambiguous match to a single V gene segment were excluded. An earlier analysis of 450 to 650 of the donors called V segments functional above 56.7% productive rearrangements and segregating when the between-donor standard deviation exceeded 5%. A statistical classification framework was developed to diagnose cytomegalovirus status using the catalog of TCR beta chain sequences. In a later analysis, TCR nucleotide sequences were compared against IMGT/GENE-DB human TR gene sequences so that V and J genes could be assigned. In a later analysis, CDR3 sequences and most-parsimonious VDJ recombination scenarios were assigned using the TCRdist pipeline. In a later analysis, each TCR beta chain was defined by its CDR3 amino acid sequence together with its V-gene family, and reads lacking a unique V-gene family were excluded. To address suspected cross-contamination and a sequencing artifact, a later analysis removed 450 to 700 highly shared, low-generation-probability nucleotide sequences. In a later analysis, a clonal expansion index for each public chain was calculated from normalized within-repertoire ranks of inferred template counts. In a later analysis, generation probabilities were computed using a VDJ recombination model fitted to out-of-frame rearrangements, and the results were checked against IGoR. A later analysis scored TCR-TCR, TCR-HLA and TCR-CMV co-occurrence with hypergeometric tests, applying a repertoire-size bias correction to TCR pairs. In a later analysis, false discovery rates were estimated by permuting HLA or CMV assignments 20 times. In a later analysis, co-occurring TCRs were grouped using DBSCAN, with TCRdist sequence similarity added in when clustering inside HLA-allele-positive subsets. Co-occurrence clustering excluded repertoires with fewer than 30,000 or more than 120,000 public chains, plus five with anomalous nucleotide sharing. Entries here come from immuneACCESS through TCRdb and include only in-frame sequences with V and J called. Some clones fail to appear in such tables; in the studies checked, an unresolved V gene covers under half of the shortfall, and the cause of the remainder is unknown. The V and J calls and clone size were taken over from that table, and D and trimming were inferred from the DNA. For this sample the table gives approximately 130,000 clones, of which 72% were detected only once. The ten largest clonotypes hold approximately 4% of the sample.

The CDR3, cysteine through phenylalanine, is 15 amino acids long. The only DNA kept is the CDR3, 45 bases in frame from the first base. The V end loses 6 bases and the J end loses 0 bases, and a stretch of 14 bases separates them. The germline V gene gives CDR1 as MNHNS and CDR2 as SASEGT. The cohort was made up of hundreds of healthy bone marrow donors. At the time of sampling, all cohort members were nominally healthy, though unrecorded immune exposures were likely present. The donor was CMV seropositive and belonged to the group of 270 or so seropositive cohort members. A peripheral blood sample was collected from each donor, and TCR beta sequencing was performed on peripheral blood mononuclear cells. The Qiagen DNeasy Blood Extraction Kit was used to extract genomic DNA from the blood cell samples.

This clonotype was obtained from a man aged 45-60 years in good health and CMV-seropositive. This chain joins TRBV6-1 to TRBJ1-1; the D segment could be TRBD1, given 6 matching bases. The sequencing input was PBMCs. DNA sequence: TGTGCCAGCAGGATAGTAACAGGGTTGAACACTGAAGCTTTCTTT. It encodes CASRIVTGLNTEAFF.